The 18 T cell receptor beta chains below all came from one sample that was sequenced in a study of T cells in Graves' hyperthyroidism and ophthalmopathy. TCR beta CDR3 regions were amplified from RNA. A first-round RT-PCR of the TCR CDR3 used the HTBI primer set. A single record per CDR3 protein comes from TCRdb applying MiXCR to the multiplex PCR reads. The sample has around 660,000 distinct CDR3 sequences; about 45% are singletons. Sequenced sample: peripheral blood or thyroid tissue (not recorded which). The receptors here all came from an adult man with Graves' disease, either hyperthyroidism or ophthalmopathy (not recorded which).

This clonotype was recorded at least ten times. V gene TRBV7-9 combines with J gene TRBJ1-5; D uncertain. V shed 4 bases and J shed 5 bases, with 6 bases lying between them. Germline V gives CDR1 SEHNR, CDR2 FQNEAQ (reference sequence). The length of the CDR3 is 12 residues. This CDR3 is CASSYTDQPQHF. The CDR3 DNA reads as TGTGCCAGCAGCTATACAGATCAGCCCCAGCATTTT.

Many counts were recorded for this clonotype. The chain joins TRBV6-6 to TRBJ2-5; 7 bases line up with TRBD1. Trimming cost V 5 bases and J 5 bases; bases outside gene matches: 5. CDR3 length: 13 residues. Germline V CDR1 and CDR2: MNHNY, SVGAGI (reference sequence). The CDR3 coding sequence is TGTGCCAGCAGTCCAATACAGGGGGAGACCCAGTACTTC. Protein sequence: CASSPIQGETQYF.

At least ten counts were recorded for this clonotype. The rearrangement uses TRBV20-1 and TRBJ2-5; D is possibly TRBD2 (5 bases). Trimming removed 7 bases at V and 3 bases at J, with 12 bases between. Germline V CDR1 and CDR2: DFQATT, SNEGSKA (reference sequence). This CDR3 comprises 12 residues. CDR3 protein: CSVPRAEETQYF. The CDR3 bases are TGCAGTGTTCCGAGGGCAGAAGAGACCCAGTACTTC.

This clonotype was counted at least ten times. The V gene is TRBV7-8, the J gene TRBJ1-6, with D tentatively TRBD1 (6 bases). CDR1 is SGHVS and CDR2 is FQNEAQ in the germline V gene. Trimming cost V 5 bases and J 5 bases, with 16 bases left between them. The CDR3 has 16 residues. CDR3 nucleotide sequence: TGTGCCAGCAGCCATCGGACAGTAGGCGATAATTCACCCCTCCACTTT. This codes for CASSHRTVGDNSPLHF.

There are many counts of this clonotype. A read error may produce the germline difference seen at one junction end. The chain has TRBV5-1 and TRBJ1-6; D ambiguous. CDR3 length: 13 amino acids. Germline V gene lookup returns CDR1 SGHRS and CDR2 YFSETQ. CDR3 sequence (DNA): TGTGCCAGCAGCTTAGAAGGCAATTCACCCCTCCACTTT. Protein product: CASSLEGNSPLHF.

This clonotype was recorded many times. The V gene is TRBV20-1, the J gene TRBJ2-7; D is perhaps TRBD2 (6 bases). Trimming removed 6 bases from V and 2 bases from J, with 14 bases in between. The CDR3 is 13 residues long. Germline loops: CDR1 DFQATT, CDR2 SNEGSKA (reference sequence). The CDR3 coding sequence is TGCAGTGCCGAGTCGGAGGGGCCCTACGAGCAGTACTTC. Protein product: CSAESEGPYEQYF.

Turning to this clonotype: The junction does not match germline at one end; this may be a read error. The rearrangement joins TRBV10-3 to TRBJ1-2; D is unresolved. Germline V gives CDR1 ENHRY, CDR2 SYGVKD. CDR3 size: 15 residues. The CDR3 nucleotides are TGTGCCAGCAGTTACATCCAGCCCATATTTGGCGGCTACACCTTC. Amino acids: CASSYIQPIFGGYTF.

J is TRBJ1-1 and V is TRBV7-8; the match to TRBD1 covers 9 bases. CDR3 size: 14 residues. The V gene end was trimmed by 5 bases and the J gene end by 12 bases; junction bases not matched to a gene: 13. Germline CDR1 is SGHVS and CDR2 is FQNEAQ. The CDR3 is CASSLRDRAEEPFF. In DNA form, the CDR3 reads TGTGCCAGCAGCCTCCGGGACAGGGCCGAGGAACCTTTCTTT.

The table lists this clonotype with a count of one. The chain combines TRBV7-8 with TRBJ2-7; 8 positions agree with TRBD2. The V and J ends lost 5 bases and 3 bases, in that order; junction bases with no gene match: 6. The CDR3 consists of 14 residues. Germline V CDR1 and CDR2: SGHVS, FQNEAQ. The CDR3 DNA is TGTGCCAGCAGCCCGGGAGGGCCTGGCTACGAGCAGTACTTC. It codes for CASSPGGPGYEQYF. Full variable domain (rest looked up from reference TRBV7-8 and TRBJ2-7): GAGVSQSPRYKVAKRGQDVALRCDPISGHVSLFWYQQALGQGPEFLTYFQNEAQLDKSGLPSDRFFAERPEGSVSTLKIQRTQQEDSAVYLCASSPGGPGYEQYFGPGTRLTVT.

This clonotype turned up a few times. The rearrangement uses TRBV7-9 and TRBJ2-5, with 8 bases fitting TRBD1. The CDR3 contains 15 residues. Looked up from germline, CDR1 is SEHNR and CDR2 is FQNEAQ (reference sequence). The V and J ends lost 6 bases and 7 bases, in that order; junction bases with no gene match: 13. CDR3 sequence: CASSFGQGFGGTQYF. The CDR3 coding sequence is TGTGCCAGCAGTTTTGGACAGGGTTTCGGGGGGACCCAGTACTTC.

In DNA form, the CDR3 reads TGTGCACGTACTAGCGGGAGAGGCACCGGGGAGCTGTTTTTT. Translating it yields CARTSGRGTGELFF. The chain is built from TRBV24-1 and TRBJ2-2; 11 nucleotides line up with TRBD2. This CDR3 is 14 amino acids long. Germline CDR1 and CDR2: KGHDR and SFDVKD.

For the CDR3, the DNA is TGTGCCACCAGCAGGCCAGCCGGGACCAGCTCCTACGAGCAGTACTTC. This gives the protein CATSRPAGTSSYEQYF. The V gene is TRBV15, the J gene TRBJ2-7; the D call may be TRBD1 or TRBD2 (5 bases each). V lost 3 bases and J 0 bases, leaving 15 bases between the germline ends. CDR1 is LNHNV, CDR2 YYDKDF, per germline (reference sequence). The CDR3 runs to 16 residues.

This clonotype was counted many times. The chain recombines TRBV10-2 with TRBJ2-7, with 9 positions matching TRBD1. The CDR3 covers 18 residues. Germline values: CDR1 WSHSY, CDR2 SAAADI. The V gene end was trimmed by 2 bases and the J gene end by 6 bases; junction bases not matched to a gene: 17. The CDR3 loop is CASSEGTGLNLLWREQYF. Here the CDR3 DNA reads TGCGCCAGCAGTGAGGGGACAGGGCTCAATCTCCTGTGGCGCGAGCAGTACTTC.

This clonotype was detected a few times. The genes are TRBV20-1 and TRBJ2-5, with 9 bases aligning to TRBD2. This CDR3 has 16 residues. V gave up 3 bases and J gave up 3 bases; unmatched junction bases: 11. The germline V gene encodes CDR1 DFQATT and CDR2 SNEGSKA (reference sequence). CDR3 residues: CSASVLGSGRKETQYF. Here the CDR3 DNA reads TGCAGTGCTAGTGTTCTGGGTAGCGGGAGAAAAGAGACCCAGTACTTC.

The chain employs TRBV20-1 and TRBJ1-1, with a possible D match to TRBD1 (5 bases). The CDR3 extends over 16 amino acids. The ends were cut back, 1 base at V and 1 base at J, with 16 bases in the middle. CDR1 and CDR2 (germline): DFQATT, SNEGSKA (reference sequence). In DNA form, the CDR3 reads TGCAGTGCTAGAGGGAGTAGACAGTCCCCGAACACTGAAGCTTTCTTT. It translates to CSARGSRQSPNTEAFF.

The chain couples TRBV19 to TRBJ2-2; tentative D call: TRBD1 (5 bases). The CDR3 runs to 13 residues. CDR1 is LNHDA, CDR2 SQIVND, per germline (reference sequence). Trimming removed 5 bases at V and 6 bases at J, with 10 bases between. The CDR3 DNA follows: TGTGCCAGTAGTGTAGGACAACCCGGGGAGCTGTTTTTT. Translation: CASSVGQPGELFF.

This clonotype was seen many times. J is TRBJ2-7 and V is TRBV2; perhaps TRBD2 as D (6 bases). CDR3 length: 14 residues. V lost 6 bases, J lost 3 bases, and 15 bases lay in between. Germline CDR1 is SNHLY and CDR2 is FYNNEI. CDR3 nucleotides: TGTGCCAGCAGGGGGGGACGACAGAACTACGAGCAGTACTTC. This sequence encodes CASRGGRQNYEQYF.

CDR3 in DNA: TGTGCCAGCAGTGTCCCCTATAATTCACCCCTCCACTTT. Amino acid sequence: CASSVPYNSPLHF. The gene calls are TRBV2 and TRBJ1-6, with no clear D. The CDR3 has 13 amino acids. Trimming pared 4 bases from V and 2 bases from J, leaving 3 bases between. Germline lookup yields CDR1 SNHLY and CDR2 FYNNEI.